Listed here is a single TCR beta chain. Its matching antigen is unknown. The data originate from a study of post-analysis software for immune sequencing data. General study results and limits: In patients, a few TRBV segments were more frequent than in controls, with TRBV5-6, TRBV5-1 and TRBV20-1 among them. Significantly lower normalized Chao1 diversity was seen in multiple sclerosis patients than in controls.

Presence of unique molecular identifiers characterized the TCR beta cDNA libraries. TCRdb re-analysed the PCR reads in MiXCR, keeping a single row per CDR3 protein. The table includes approximately 690,000 distinct CDR3 sequences, approximately 60% detected once. The CDR3 runs 15 residues. The germline V gene has CDR1 SGHTA and CDR2 FQGNSA. The ends lost 3 bases at V and 4 bases at J; junction bases unmatched: 6. The receptor's source is a girl aged 2-9 years with multiple sclerosis. Specimen: blood. The rearrangement joins TRBV7-2 to TRBJ2-5; 9 bases align to TRBD2. The CDR3 loop is CASSFGSSGIETQYF. CDR3 sequence (DNA): TGTGCCAGCAGCTTCGGCTCTAGCGGGATAGAGACCCAGTACTTC. The full variable domain, completed using reference TRBV7-2 and TRBJ2-5, is GAGVSQSPSNKVTEKGKDVELRCDPISGHTALYWYRQSLGQGLEFLIYFQGNSAPDKSGLPSDRFSAERTGGSVSTLTIQRTQQEDSAVYLCASSFGSSGIETQYFGPGTRLLVL.